These 13 T cell receptor beta chains were all obtained from the same sample, sequenced in a study of T-cell memory formation after mild COVID-19. TCRdb re-called the 5' RACE reads through MiXCR, storing one row per CDR3 protein. This sample has about 470,000 distinct CDR3 sequences, with approximately 18% found just once. The specimen sequenced was PBMCs or a T cell subset sorted from them (not recorded which). These receptors came from an adult woman who had mild COVID-19 (a few samples of this study predate the infection). Cell type and time point are not known.

This sequence joins TRBV6-5 and TRBJ2-7; TRBD2 aligns across 11 bases. V shed 6 bases, J shed 0 bases, and the junction held 13 bases outside the gene matches. This CDR3 has 18 amino acids. Germline loops: CDR1 MNHEY, CDR2 SVGAGI. The chain's CDR3 is CASSRQPLAGGISYEQYF. The CDR3 nucleotides read TGTGCCAGCAGCCGCCAACCGTTAGCGGGGGGGATCTCCTACGAGCAGTACTTC.

The sample holds a few counts of this clonotype. V and J are TRBV5-4 and TRBJ2-7; D uncertain. The germline gives CDR1 SGHNT, CDR2 YYREEE (reference sequence). With 0 bases removed from V and 5 bases from J, the gap between germline ends came to 6 bases. This CDR3 has 12 residues. The DNA for the CDR3 is TGTGCCAGCAGCTTGGGTGAGGACGAGCAGTACTTC. It yields the protein CASSLGEDEQYF.

The V and J genes are TRBV2 and TRBJ2-1; D is unclear. Per germline, CDR1 SNHLY and CDR2 FYNNEI. The germline V and J ends were trimmed by 6 bases and 4 bases, with 13 bases remaining between them. The CDR3 covers 14 residues. The CDR3: CASSDEKSYNEQFF. CDR3 sequence (DNA): TGTGCCAGCAGCGACGAAAAAAGTTACAATGAGCAGTTCTTC.

There are a few counts of this clonotype. The chain uses TRBV12-3 or TRBV12-4 and TRBJ2-5, with 7 bases aligning to TRBD2. The CDR3 extends over 14 amino acids. Trimming at V came to 2 bases and at J to 4 bases, leaving 4 bases not matched to a gene. CDR3 sequence reads: CASSLIWEGETQYF. The CDR3 coding sequence is TGTGCCAGCAGTTTAATTTGGGAGGGAGAGACCCAGTACTTC.

This chain connects TRBV29-1 to TRBJ2-7; D uncertain. This CDR3 is built from 11 residues. The V and J ends lost 3 bases and 2 bases respectively, with 5 bases between them. Per the germline V gene, CDR1 is SQVTM and CDR2 is ANQGSEA. The CDR3 loop reads CSVEFAYEQYF. As DNA, the CDR3 is TGCAGCGTTGAGTTTGCCTACGAGCAGTACTTC.

The CDR3 region is CASSYRPPSYEQYF. The CDR3 bases are TGTGCCAGCAGTTACCGGCCGCCGTCCTACGAGCAGTACTTC. This chain links TRBV2 with TRBJ2-7; D not resolved. Trimming took 5 bases from V and 1 from J, leaving 12 bases between them. The germline V gene has CDR1 SNHLY and CDR2 FYNNEI. This CDR3 contains 14 residues.

This clonotype appeared a few times. The rearrangement joins TRBV4-3 to TRBJ2-2, with 9 positions matching TRBD2. The germline gives CDR1 LGHNA, CDR2 YSLEER. The V segment lost 0 bases and the J segment 6 bases; nucleotides outside the gene matches: 11. The CDR3 contains 18 residues. The CDR3 sequence: CASSQDRVSGSVPGELFF. CDR3 in DNA: TGCGCCAGCAGCCAAGATCGGGTTAGCGGGAGTGTTCCCGGGGAGCTGTTTTTT.

The CDR3 coding sequence is TGTGCCAGCAGTCTGACAGGTCGCATCGAAAAACTGTTTTTT. Its protein is CASSLTGRIEKLFF. V gene TRBV12-3 or TRBV12-4 combines with J gene TRBJ1-4; D is possibly TRBD1 (6 bases). V was cut by 5 bases and J by 8 bases, with 15 bases left in between. The CDR3 is 14 residues long.

This chain joins TRBV12-3 or TRBV12-4 and TRBJ1-1; D unresolved. V lost 4 bases and J 7 bases, leaving 16 bases between the germline ends. The CDR3 spans 14 residues. CDR3 DNA sequence: TGTGCCAGCAGTTCCCCGGCCCAGGCCTATGAAGCTTTCTTT. It is translated as CASSSPAQAYEAFF.

The rearrangement joins TRBV9 to TRBJ1-1, with TRBD1 as a possible D gene (5 bases). V was shortened by 2 bases and J by 5 bases, with 13 bases between the two germline ends. Germline assignment: CDR1 SGDLS and CDR2 YYNGEE. This CDR3 comprises 14 residues. CDR3 loop: CASSVGTSGTEAFF. Written as DNA, the CDR3 is TGTGCCAGCAGCGTCGGGACCTCTGGGACTGAAGCTTTCTTT.

This clonotype was counted between two and nine times. The rearrangement links TRBV7-9 to TRBJ1-5; TRBD1 agrees at 7 bases. Unmatched junction bases numbered 5, after V lost 7 bases and J lost 2 bases. CDR1 is SEHNR, CDR2 FQNEAQ, per germline (reference sequence). This CDR3 has 14 residues. The CDR3 spells CASTPGTGNQPQHF. DNA for the CDR3: TGTGCCAGCACCCCAGGGACAGGCAATCAGCCCCAGCATTTT.

This clonotype was found a few times. This chain uses TRBV5-1 with TRBJ2-7, with 7 nucleotides matching TRBD1. V lost 0 bases and J lost 7; bases outside the gene matches: 7. Germline V gene data show CDR1 as SGHRS and CDR2 as YFSETQ. The CDR3 totals 14 residues. The CDR3 region has the DNA TGCGCCAGCAGCTTGGGACAGGGAAGTTGGGAGCAGTACTTC. Encoded protein: CASSLGQGSWEQYF.

J is TRBJ1-5 and V is TRBV2, with TRBD1 matching over 12 bases. The J segment lost 4 bases and the V segment lost 8 bases, leaving 9 bases of the junction unmatched. CDR1 and CDR2 (germline): SNHLY, FYNNEI. The CDR3 is 16 residues long. CDR3 nucleotides: TGTGCCAGCGCCCGGGACAGGGGGCTAGGGAATCAGCCCCAGCATTTT. Its translation is CASARDRGLGNQPQHF.